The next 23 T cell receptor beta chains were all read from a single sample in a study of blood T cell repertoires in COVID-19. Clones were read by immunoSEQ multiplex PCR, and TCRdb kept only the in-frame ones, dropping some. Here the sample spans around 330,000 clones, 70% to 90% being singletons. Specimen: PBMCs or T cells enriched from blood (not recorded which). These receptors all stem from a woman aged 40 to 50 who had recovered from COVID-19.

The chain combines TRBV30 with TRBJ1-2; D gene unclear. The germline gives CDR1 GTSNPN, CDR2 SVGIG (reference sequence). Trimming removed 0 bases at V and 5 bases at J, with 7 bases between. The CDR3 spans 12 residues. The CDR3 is CAWSVSLYGYTF. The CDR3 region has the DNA TGTGCCTGGAGTGTATCACTATATGGCTACACCTTC.

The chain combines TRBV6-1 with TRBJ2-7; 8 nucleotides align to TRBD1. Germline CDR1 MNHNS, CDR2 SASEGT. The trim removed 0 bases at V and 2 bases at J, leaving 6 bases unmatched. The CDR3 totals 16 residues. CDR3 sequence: CASSEATGVVPYEQYF. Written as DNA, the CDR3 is TGTGCCAGCAGTGAAGCGACAGGGGTTGTACCCTACGAGCAGTACTTC.

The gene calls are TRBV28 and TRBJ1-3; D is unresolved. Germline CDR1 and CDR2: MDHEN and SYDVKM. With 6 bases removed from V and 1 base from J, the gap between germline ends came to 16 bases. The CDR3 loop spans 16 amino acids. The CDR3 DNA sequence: TGTGCCAGCAGCCCTACCGAGGGTGATTCTGGAAACACCATATATTTT. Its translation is CASSPTEGDSGNTIYF.

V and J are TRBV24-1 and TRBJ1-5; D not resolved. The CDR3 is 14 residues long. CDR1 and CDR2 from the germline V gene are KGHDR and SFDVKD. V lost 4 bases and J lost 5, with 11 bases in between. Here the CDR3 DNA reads TGTGCCACCAGTGAACGAGGGTATGATCAGCCCCAGCATTTT. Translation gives CATSERGYDQPQHF.

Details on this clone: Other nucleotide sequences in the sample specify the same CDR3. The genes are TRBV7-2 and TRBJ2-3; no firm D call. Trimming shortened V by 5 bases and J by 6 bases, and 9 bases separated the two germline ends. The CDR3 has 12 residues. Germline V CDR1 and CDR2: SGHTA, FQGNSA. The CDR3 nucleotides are TGTGCCAGCAGCCCCTACGAGGATACGCAGTATTTT. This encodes CASSPYEDTQYF.

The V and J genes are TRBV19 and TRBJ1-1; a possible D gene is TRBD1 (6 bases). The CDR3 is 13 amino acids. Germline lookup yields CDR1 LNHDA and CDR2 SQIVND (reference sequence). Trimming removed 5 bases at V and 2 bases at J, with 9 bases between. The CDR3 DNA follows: TGTGCCAGTAGTGACAGGCGAAACACTGAAGCTTTCTTT. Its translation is CASSDRRNTEAFF.

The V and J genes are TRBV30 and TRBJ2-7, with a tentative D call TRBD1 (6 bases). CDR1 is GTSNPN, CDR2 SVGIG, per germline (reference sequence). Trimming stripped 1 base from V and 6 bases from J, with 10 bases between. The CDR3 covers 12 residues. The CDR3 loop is CAWSAAGAEQYF. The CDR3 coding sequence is TGTGCCTGGAGTGCGGCAGGGGCCGAGCAGTACTTC.

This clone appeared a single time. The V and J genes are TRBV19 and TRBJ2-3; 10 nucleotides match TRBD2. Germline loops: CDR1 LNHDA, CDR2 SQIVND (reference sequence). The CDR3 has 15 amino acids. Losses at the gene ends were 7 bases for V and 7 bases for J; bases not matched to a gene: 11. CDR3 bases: TGTGCCAGTACTCGCGGCCTAGCGGGAGTGTATACGCAGTATTTT. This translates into CASTRGLAGVYTQYF. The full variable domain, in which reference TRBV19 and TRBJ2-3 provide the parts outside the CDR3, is DGGITQSPKYLFRKEGQNVTLSCEQNLNHDAMYWYRQDPGQGLRLIYYSQIVNDFQKGDIAEGYSVSREKKESFPLTVTSAQKNPTAFYLCASTRGLAGVYTQYFGPGTRLTVL.

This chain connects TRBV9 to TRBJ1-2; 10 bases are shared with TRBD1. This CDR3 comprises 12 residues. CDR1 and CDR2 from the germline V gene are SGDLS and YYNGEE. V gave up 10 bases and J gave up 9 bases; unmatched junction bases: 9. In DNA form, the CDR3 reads TGTGCCGGGGGCCGGGACAGGGGCAGCTACACCTTC. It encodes CAGGRDRGSYTF.

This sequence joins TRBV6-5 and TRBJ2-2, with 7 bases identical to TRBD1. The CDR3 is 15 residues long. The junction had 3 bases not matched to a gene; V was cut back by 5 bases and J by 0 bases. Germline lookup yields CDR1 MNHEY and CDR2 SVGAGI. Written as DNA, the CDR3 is TGTGCCAGCAGTAGGGGGCTCCCGAACACCGGGGAGCTGTTTTTT. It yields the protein CASSRGLPNTGELFF.

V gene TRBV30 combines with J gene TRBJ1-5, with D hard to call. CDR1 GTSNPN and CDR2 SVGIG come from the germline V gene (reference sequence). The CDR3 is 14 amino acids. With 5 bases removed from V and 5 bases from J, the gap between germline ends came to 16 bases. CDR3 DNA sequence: TGTGCCTGGGGAGACGGTGGGAGGTATCAGCCCCAGCATTTT. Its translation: CAWGDGGRYQPQHF.

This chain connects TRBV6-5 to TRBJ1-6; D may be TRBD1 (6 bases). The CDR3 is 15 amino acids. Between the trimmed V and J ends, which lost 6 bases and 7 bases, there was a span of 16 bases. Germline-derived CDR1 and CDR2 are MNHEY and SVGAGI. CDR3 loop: CASRESQGKNSPLHF. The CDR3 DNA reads TGTGCCAGCAGGGAGTCCCAGGGGAAGAATTCACCCCTCCACTTT.

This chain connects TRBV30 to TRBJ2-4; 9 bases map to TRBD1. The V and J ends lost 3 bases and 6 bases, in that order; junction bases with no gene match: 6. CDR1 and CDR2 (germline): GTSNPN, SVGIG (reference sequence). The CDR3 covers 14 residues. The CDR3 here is CAWSIGDRVNIQYF. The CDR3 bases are TGTGCCTGGAGCATCGGGGACAGGGTAAACATTCAGTACTTC.

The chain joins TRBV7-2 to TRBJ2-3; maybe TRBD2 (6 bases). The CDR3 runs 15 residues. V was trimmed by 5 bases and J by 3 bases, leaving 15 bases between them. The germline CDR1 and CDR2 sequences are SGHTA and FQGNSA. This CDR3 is CASSRRDFLTDTQYF. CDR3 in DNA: TGTGCCAGCAGCCGCCGGGACTTCTTGACAGATACGCAGTATTTT.

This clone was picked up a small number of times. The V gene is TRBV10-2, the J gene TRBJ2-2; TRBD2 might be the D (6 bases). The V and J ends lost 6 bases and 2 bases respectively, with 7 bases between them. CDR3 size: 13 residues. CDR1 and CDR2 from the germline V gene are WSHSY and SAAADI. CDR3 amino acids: CASRLANTGELFF. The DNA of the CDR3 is TGCGCCAGCAGACTAGCCAACACCGGGGAGCTGTTTTTT.

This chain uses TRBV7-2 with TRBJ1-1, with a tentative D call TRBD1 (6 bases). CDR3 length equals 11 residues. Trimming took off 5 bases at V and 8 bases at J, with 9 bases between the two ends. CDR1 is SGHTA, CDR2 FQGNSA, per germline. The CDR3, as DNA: TGTGCCAGCAGCCCCGGACAGGAAGCTTTCTTT. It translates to CASSPGQEAFF.

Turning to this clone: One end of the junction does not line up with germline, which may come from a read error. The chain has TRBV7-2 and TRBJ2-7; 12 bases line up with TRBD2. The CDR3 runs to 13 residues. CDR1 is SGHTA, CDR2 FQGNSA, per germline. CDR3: CASRTSGGNEQYF. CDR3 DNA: TGTGCCAGCAGGACTAGCGGGGGAAACGAGCAGTATTTC.

CDR3 protein: CASSFDRGASYEQYF. The CDR3 region has the DNA TGTGCCAGCAGCTTTGACAGGGGGGCATCCTACGAGCAGTACTTC. The V and J genes are TRBV11-1 and TRBJ2-7, with 9 bases aligning to TRBD1. The J segment lost 1 base and the V segment lost 3 bases, leaving 4 bases of the junction unmatched. This CDR3 contains 15 residues. CDR1 is SGHAT and CDR2 is FQDESV in the germline V gene (reference sequence).

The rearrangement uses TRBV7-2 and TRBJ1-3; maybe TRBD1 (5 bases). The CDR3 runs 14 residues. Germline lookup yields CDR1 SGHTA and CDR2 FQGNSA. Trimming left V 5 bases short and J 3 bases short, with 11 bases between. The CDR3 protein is CASSPWGVGNTIYF. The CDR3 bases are TGTGCCAGCAGCCCCTGGGGGGTTGGAAACACCATATATTTT.

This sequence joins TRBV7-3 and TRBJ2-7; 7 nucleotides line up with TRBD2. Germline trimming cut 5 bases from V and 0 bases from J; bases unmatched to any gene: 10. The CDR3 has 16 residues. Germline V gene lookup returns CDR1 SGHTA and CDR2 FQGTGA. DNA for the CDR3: TGTGCCAGCAGCCCCTTTAGAGCGGGGATCTCCTACGAGCAGTACTTC. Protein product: CASSPFRAGISYEQYF.

The CDR3 loop is CASSLDLNWGGGSPLHF. The CDR3 bases are TGTGCCAGCAGCCTCGATCTTAATTGGGGGGGCGGTTCACCCCTCCACTTT. The gene calls are TRBV7-8 and TRBJ1-6; a possible D gene is TRBD1 (6 bases). Germline CDR1 and CDR2: SGHVS and FQNEAQ. CDR3 length: 17 residues. Trimming removed 5 bases from V and 9 bases from J, with 23 bases in between.

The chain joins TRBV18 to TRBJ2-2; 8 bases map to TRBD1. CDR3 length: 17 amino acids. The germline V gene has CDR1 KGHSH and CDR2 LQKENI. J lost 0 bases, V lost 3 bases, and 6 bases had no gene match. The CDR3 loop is CASSPWDRTTNTGELFF. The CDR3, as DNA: TGTGCCAGCTCACCTTGGGACAGGACGACGAACACCGGGGAGCTGTTTTTT.

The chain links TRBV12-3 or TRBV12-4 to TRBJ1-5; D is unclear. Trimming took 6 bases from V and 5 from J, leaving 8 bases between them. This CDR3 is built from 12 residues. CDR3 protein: CASRSGDQPQHF. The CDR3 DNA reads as TGTGCCAGCAGGTCTGGAGATCAGCCCCAGCATTTT.